The 9 T cell receptor beta chains listed next were all sequenced from one sample in a study of T cell changes during pregnancy in multiple sclerosis. The protocol was immunoSEQ multiplex PCR, while the TCRdb copy is restricted to in-frame clones and leaves out a portion. The sample contains roughly 57,000 clones, approximately 94% of which appear only once. Sequences were derived from CD8+ T cells from peripheral blood mononuclear cells, sampled after pregnancy. These receptors all come from a female donor with multiple sclerosis, enrolled in a pregnancy study.

This sequence joins TRBV13 and TRBJ1-1, with a tentative D call TRBD1 (6 bases). The CDR3 contains 13 residues. Between the trimmed V and J ends, which lost 4 bases and 8 bases, there was a span of 14 bases. Germline V gene data show CDR1 as PRHDT and CDR2 as FYEKMQ (reference sequence). CDR3 residues: CASSSGQSPEAFF. The CDR3 nucleotides read TGTGCCAGCAGCTCAGGACAGTCCCCCGAAGCTTTCTTT.

This chain links TRBV10-3 with TRBJ1-4, with no clear D. Per the germline V gene, CDR1 is ENHRY and CDR2 is SYGVKD. Trimming shortened V by 7 bases and J by 8 bases, and 14 bases separated the two germline ends. The CDR3 has 13 amino acids. The CDR3 DNA is TGTGCCATCACAAACCACCCGGTGGAAAAACTGTTTTTT. Its protein is CAITNHPVEKLFF.

The table lists this clone with a count of one. The chain combines TRBV30 with TRBJ2-3, with 7 bases that match TRBD2. CDR1 is GTSNPN, CDR2 SVGIG, per germline (reference sequence). The trim removed 0 bases at V and 2 bases at J, leaving 8 bases unmatched. This CDR3 has 16 residues. CDR3 residues: CAWSVGGLAATDTQYF. DNA for the CDR3: TGTGCCTGGAGTGTAGGAGGGCTAGCGGCCACAGATACGCAGTATTTT.

The J gene is TRBJ1-1, the V gene TRBV5-6; D call uncertain. The CDR3 has 14 residues. V lost 0 bases, J lost 1 base, and 7 bases lay in between. Per germline, CDR1 SGHDT and CDR2 YYEEEE. The CDR3 DNA sequence: TGTGCCAGCAGCTTGGGACGGGGGAACACTGAAGCTTTCTTT. Translation: CASSLGRGNTEAFF.

In DNA, the CDR3 is TGTGCCAGCAGTGACCGGGACTACTCCATCTACGAGCAGTACTTC. Translating gives CASSDRDYSIYEQYF. The chain combines TRBV6-1 with TRBJ2-7; 7 nucleotides line up with TRBD2. This CDR3 has 15 amino acids. J gave up 3 bases and V 3 bases, and 8 bases lay outside the gene matches. The germline V gene encodes CDR1 MNHNS and CDR2 SASEGT.

V usage is TRBV7-8 and J usage is TRBJ2-1; 10 bases map to TRBD2. The CDR3 consists of 17 residues. V was pared by 0 bases and J by 3 bases, with 5 bases of the junction left unmatched. Germline CDR1 and CDR2: SGHVS and FQNEAQ. The CDR3 coding sequence is TGTGCCAGCAGCTTAGCCCATCGACTAGCGGGCTACAATGAGCAGTTCTTC. Protein product: CASSLAHRLAGYNEQFF.

This chain uses TRBV13 with TRBJ2-7; TRBD2 matches 11 bases. Germline V CDR1 and CDR2: PRHDT, FYEKMQ (reference sequence). V dropped 3 bases and J dropped 2; count of bases not matched to a gene: 0. This CDR3 has 14 amino acids. The CDR3 region has the DNA TGTGCCAGCAGCTTGGGACTAGCGGCCTACGAGCAGTACTTC. Translation gives CASSLGLAAYEQYF.

The chain recombines TRBV9 with TRBJ2-7; TRBD2 might be the D (6 bases). Germline V gene data show CDR1 as SGDLS and CDR2 as YYNGEE. Deletions cut 3 bases from V and 5 bases from J, with 18 bases between. The CDR3 extends over 15 amino acids. CDR3 loop: CASSARDSGLNEQYF. The CDR3 coding sequence is TGTGCCAGCAGCGCCCGGGACTCTGGTCTTAACGAGCAGTACTTC.

The chain links TRBV5-6 to TRBJ2-1, with D tentatively TRBD1 (6 bases). Trimming left V 2 bases short and J 4 bases short, with 13 bases between. Germline CDR1 is SGHDT and CDR2 is YYEEEE. The length of the CDR3 is 15 residues. The CDR3 nucleotides are TGTGCCAGCAGCTTAATTATAGGACAGTACAATGAGCAGTTCTTC. This translates into CASSLIIGQYNEQFF.